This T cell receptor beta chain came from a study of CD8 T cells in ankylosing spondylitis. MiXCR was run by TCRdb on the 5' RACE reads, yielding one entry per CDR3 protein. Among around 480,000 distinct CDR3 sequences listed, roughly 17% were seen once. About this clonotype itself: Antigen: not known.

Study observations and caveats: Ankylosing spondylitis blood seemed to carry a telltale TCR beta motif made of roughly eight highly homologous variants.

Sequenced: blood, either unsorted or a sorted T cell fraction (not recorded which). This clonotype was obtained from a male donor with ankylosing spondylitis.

CDR3 nucleotide sequence: TGTGCCAGCTCAGACGCAGGGGGAGGACAGCCCCAGCATTTT. Translated: CASSDAGGGQPQHF. This chain links TRBV18 with TRBJ1-5; TRBD1 matches at 7 bases. Looked up from germline, CDR1 is KGHSH and CDR2 is LQKENI. V shed 5 bases and J 7 bases; nucleotides not matched to a gene: 8. This CDR3 region has 14 residues.